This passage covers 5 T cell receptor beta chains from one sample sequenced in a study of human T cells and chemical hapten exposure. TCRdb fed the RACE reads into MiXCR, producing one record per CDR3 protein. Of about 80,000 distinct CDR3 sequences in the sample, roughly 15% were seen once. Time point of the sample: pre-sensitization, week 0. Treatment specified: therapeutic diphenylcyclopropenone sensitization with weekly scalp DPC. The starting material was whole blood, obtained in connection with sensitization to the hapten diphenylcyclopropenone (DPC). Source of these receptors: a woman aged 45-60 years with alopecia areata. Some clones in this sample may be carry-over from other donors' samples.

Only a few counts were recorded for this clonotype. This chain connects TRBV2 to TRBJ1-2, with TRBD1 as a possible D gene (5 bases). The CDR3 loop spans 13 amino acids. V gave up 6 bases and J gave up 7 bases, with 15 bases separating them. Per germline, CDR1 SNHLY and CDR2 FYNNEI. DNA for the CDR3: TGTGCCAGCAGGGGGACCGGGGCAAGTGGCTACACCTTC. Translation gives CASRGTGASGYTF.

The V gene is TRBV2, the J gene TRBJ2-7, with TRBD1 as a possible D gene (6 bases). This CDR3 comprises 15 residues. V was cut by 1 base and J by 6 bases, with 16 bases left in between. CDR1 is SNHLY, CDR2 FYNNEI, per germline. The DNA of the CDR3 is TGTGCCAGCAGTGAAGGGTGGACAGAGTCGCGCGAGCAGTACTTC. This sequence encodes CASSEGWTESREQYF.

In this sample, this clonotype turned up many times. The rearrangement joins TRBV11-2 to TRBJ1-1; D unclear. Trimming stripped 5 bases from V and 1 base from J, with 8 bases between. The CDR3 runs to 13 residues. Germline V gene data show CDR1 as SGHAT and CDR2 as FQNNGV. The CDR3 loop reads CASSRFRNTEAFF. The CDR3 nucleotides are TGTGCCAGCAGCCGATTCAGGAACACTGAAGCTTTCTTT. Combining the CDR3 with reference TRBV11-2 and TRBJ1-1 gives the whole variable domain EAGVAQSPRYKIIEKRQSVAFWCNPISGHATLYWYQQILGQGPKLLIQFQNNGVVDDSQLPKDRFSAERLKGVDSTLKIQPAKLEDSAVYLCASSRFRNTEAFFGQGTRLTVV.

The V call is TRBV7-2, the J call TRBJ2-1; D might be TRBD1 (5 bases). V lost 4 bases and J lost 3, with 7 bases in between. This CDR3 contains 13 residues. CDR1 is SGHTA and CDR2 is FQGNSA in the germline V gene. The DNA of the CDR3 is TGTGCCAGCAGCTCTCAGGGCTACAATGAGCAGTTCTTC. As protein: CASSSQGYNEQFF. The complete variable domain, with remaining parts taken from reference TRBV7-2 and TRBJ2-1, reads GAGVSQSPSNKVTEKGKDVELRCDPISGHTALYWYRQSLGQGLEFLIYFQGNSAPDKSGLPSDRFSAERTGGSVSTLTIQRTQQEDSAVYLCASSSQGYNEQFFGPGTRLTVL.

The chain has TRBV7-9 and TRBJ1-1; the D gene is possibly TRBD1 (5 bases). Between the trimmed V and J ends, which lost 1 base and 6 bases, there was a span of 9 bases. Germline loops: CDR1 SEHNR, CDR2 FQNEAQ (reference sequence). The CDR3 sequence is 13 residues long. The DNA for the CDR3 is TGTGCCAGCAGCTTAGGTCAGACAGCTGAAGCTTTCTTT. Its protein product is CASSLGQTAEAFF.